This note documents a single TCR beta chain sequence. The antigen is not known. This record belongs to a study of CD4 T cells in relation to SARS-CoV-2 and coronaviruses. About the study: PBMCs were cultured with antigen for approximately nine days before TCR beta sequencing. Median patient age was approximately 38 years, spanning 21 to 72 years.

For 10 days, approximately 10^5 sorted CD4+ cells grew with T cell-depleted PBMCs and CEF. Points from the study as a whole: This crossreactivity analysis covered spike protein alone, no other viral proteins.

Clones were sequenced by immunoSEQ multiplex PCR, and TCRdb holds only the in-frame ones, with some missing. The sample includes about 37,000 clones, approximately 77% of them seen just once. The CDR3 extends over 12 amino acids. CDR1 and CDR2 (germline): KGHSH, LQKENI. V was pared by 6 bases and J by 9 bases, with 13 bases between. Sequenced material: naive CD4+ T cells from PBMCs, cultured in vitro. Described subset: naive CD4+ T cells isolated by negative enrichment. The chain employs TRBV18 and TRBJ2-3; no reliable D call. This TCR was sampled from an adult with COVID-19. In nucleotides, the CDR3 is TGTGCCAGCTCCCCCTCCGGTGGGACGCAGTATTTT. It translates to CASSPSGGTQYF.